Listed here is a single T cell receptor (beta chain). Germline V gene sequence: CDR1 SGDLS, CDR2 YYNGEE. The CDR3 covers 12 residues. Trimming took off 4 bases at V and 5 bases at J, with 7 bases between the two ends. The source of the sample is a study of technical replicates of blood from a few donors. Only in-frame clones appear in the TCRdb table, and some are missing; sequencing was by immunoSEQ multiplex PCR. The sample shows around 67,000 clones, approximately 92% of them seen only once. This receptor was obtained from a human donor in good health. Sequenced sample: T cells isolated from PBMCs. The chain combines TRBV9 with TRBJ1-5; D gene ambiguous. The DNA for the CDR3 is TGTGCCAGCAGCCCCCTAGATCAGCCCCAGCATTTT. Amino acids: CASSPLDQPQHF.